What follows are 18 T cell receptor beta chains derived from one specimen sequenced in a study of cytomegalovirus exposure and HLA in healthy donors. PCR amplification relied on 60 Vbeta primers (plus 13 Jbeta primers). Repertoires were generated with immunoSEQ multiplex PCR, while TCRdb's copy carries only in-frame clones and drops some. The sample records 130,000 to 150,000 clones, about 75% being singletons. Sequencing input: PBMCs. The source of these receptors is a man between 18 and 35 years old in good health and CMV-seronegative.

This chain uses TRBV6-5 with TRBJ2-6; D remains ambiguous. The CDR3 consists of 16 residues. V dropped 0 bases and J dropped 2 bases, with 8 bases sitting between them. Germline lookup yields CDR1 MNHEY and CDR2 SVGAGI. The CDR3 nucleotides read TGTGCCAGCAGTTACTCGTTGCAGACTGGGGCCAACGTCCTGACTTTC. It is translated as CASSYSLQTGANVLTF.

V usage is TRBV6-5 and J usage is TRBJ2-1; 11 bases match TRBD2. The CDR3 is 16 residues long. Unmatched junction bases numbered 3, after V lost 0 bases and J lost 5 bases. Germline values: CDR1 MNHEY, CDR2 SVGAGI. DNA for the CDR3: TGTGCCAGCAGTTACTCGATAGCGGGGGGGGACAATGAGCAGTTCTTC. This gives the protein CASSYSIAGGDNEQFF.

The chain is built from TRBV19 and TRBJ2-3, with a tentative D call TRBD2 (5 bases). From germline, CDR1 is LNHDA and CDR2 SQIVND (reference sequence). The CDR3 consists of 14 residues. Trimming took off 9 bases at V and 6 bases at J, with 19 bases between the two ends. In DNA, the CDR3 is TGTGCCAGCAGTGCGGGCCTCGCCTCGGATACGCAGTATTTT. Amino acid sequence: CASSAGLASDTQYF.

The chain recombines TRBV28 with TRBJ2-7, with 9 bases matching TRBD2. The CDR3 covers 17 residues. V lost 7 bases, J lost 0 bases, and 13 bases stayed unmatched. Per the germline V gene, CDR1 is MDHEN and CDR2 is SYDVKM. The CDR3 sequence: CASTNTWLAGSSYEQYF. For the CDR3, the DNA is TGTGCCAGCACCAACACCTGGCTAGCGGGAAGCTCCTACGAGCAGTACTTC.

The chain has TRBV28 and TRBJ1-4; tentatively, D is TRBD1 (5 bases). CDR3 length: 17 residues. V was cut by 4 bases and J by 0 bases, with 15 bases left in between. Germline V gene data show CDR1 as MDHEN and CDR2 as SYDVKM. In DNA form, the CDR3 reads TGTGCCAGCAGTTCCCCAGGGACTGGGACAACTAATGAAAAACTGTTTTTT. It translates to CASSSPGTGTTNEKLFF. The full variable domain, with the rest looked up from reference TRBV28 and TRBJ1-4, is DVKVTQSSRYLVKRTGEKVFLECVQDMDHENMFWYRQDPGLGLRLIYFSYDVKMKEKGDIPEGYSVSREKKERFSLILESASTNQTSMYLCASSSPGTGTTNEKLFFGSGTQLSVL.

V usage is TRBV13 and J usage is TRBJ1-3; D not certain. V shed 5 bases and J shed 0 bases, with 11 bases lying between them. There are 15 residues in the CDR3. The germline V gene has CDR1 PRHDT and CDR2 FYEKMQ (reference sequence). The CDR3, as DNA: TGTGCCAGCAGCATCCGACAAAGCTCTGGAAACACCATATATTTT. Translation gives CASSIRQSSGNTIYF.

V gene TRBV28 combines with J gene TRBJ1-2; tentatively, D is TRBD1 (6 bases). V shed 6 bases and J shed 8 bases, with 16 bases lying between them. CDR3 length: 13 residues. The V gene's germline CDR1 is MDHEN and CDR2 SYDVKM. The CDR3 DNA reads TGTGCCAGCAGCCCCCAGGGGCTTGCGGGCTACACCTTC. Protein: CASSPQGLAGYTF.

V gene TRBV7-3 combines with J gene TRBJ2-1; a weak D match, TRBD1 (7 bases). V lost 4 bases, J lost 5 bases, and 15 bases lay in between. The CDR3 runs to 15 residues. The germline CDR1 and CDR2 sequences are SGHTA and FQGTGA. The CDR3 DNA sequence: TGTGCCAGCAGCTACTCAGGGGGGACTCACAATGAGCAGTTCTTC. Translation: CASSYSGGTHNEQFF.

The chain carries TRBV7-2 and TRBJ1-2; D remains unclear. V shed 1 base and J shed 4 bases, with 19 bases lying between them. Germline lookup yields CDR1 SGHTA and CDR2 FQGNSA. This CDR3 region has 17 residues. CDR3 DNA: TGTGCCAGCAGCTTAGACGGTGGCGCCGCTCGGGGCTATGGCTACACCTTC. Encoded protein: CASSLDGGAARGYGYTF.

V is TRBV11-2 and J is TRBJ2-1; 9 nucleotides agree with TRBD1. This CDR3 region has 14 residues. Germline trimming cut 5 bases from V and 12 bases from J; bases unmatched to any gene: 11. Germline V gene data show CDR1 as SGHAT and CDR2 as FQNNGV. In DNA form, the CDR3 reads TGTGCCAGCAGCCCCGGGACAGGGTCTGTTTGGCAGTTCTTC. Protein product: CASSPGTGSVWQFF.

The chain couples TRBV7-3 to TRBJ2-5; TRBD2 matches 8 bases. Per the germline V gene, CDR1 is SGHTA and CDR2 is FQGTGA. The CDR3 sequence is 15 residues long. Trimming took 5 bases from V and 5 from J; bases not matched to a gene: 10. CDR3 protein: CASSLEAGAGETQYF. For the CDR3, the DNA is TGTGCCAGCAGCCTCGAAGCGGGAGCGGGGGAGACCCAGTACTTC.

The chain couples TRBV7-8 to TRBJ2-7, with TRBD1 identical over 9 bases. CDR1 is SGHVS, CDR2 FQNEAQ, per germline. This CDR3 is 17 amino acids long. V trimming: 1 base; J trimming: 2 bases; junction bases outside the gene matches: 9. In nucleotides, the CDR3 is TGTGCCAGCAGCTTAGGCGTGGGACAGGGCTTTCCCTACGAGCAGTACTTC. Its translation: CASSLGVGQGFPYEQYF. Full variable domain (missing parts from reference TRBV7-8 and TRBJ2-7): GAGVSQSPRYKVAKRGQDVALRCDPISGHVSLFWYQQALGQGPEFLTYFQNEAQLDKSGLPSDRFFAERPEGSVSTLKIQRTQQEDSAVYLCASSLGVGQGFPYEQYFGPGTRLTVT.

The CDR3 DNA follows: TGTGCCGGATCCGGGACAGCTGGCGAGCAGTACTTC. It yields the protein CAGSGTAGEQYF. V is TRBV2 and J is TRBJ2-7; 7 bases agree with TRBD1. The CDR3 consists of 12 residues. The junction had 10 bases not matched to a gene; V was cut back by 11 bases and J by 6 bases. Germline lookup yields CDR1 SNHLY and CDR2 FYNNEI.

V gene TRBV5-5 combines with J gene TRBJ1-2; TRBD1 is a possible D gene (6 bases). The CDR3 totals 16 residues. Germline loops: CDR1 SGHKS, CDR2 YYEKEE (reference sequence). Trimming pared 3 bases from V and 2 bases from J, leaving 17 bases between. The CDR3 reads CASSSYERGTNYGYTF. In DNA, the CDR3 is TGTGCCAGCAGCTCCTACGAGAGGGGGACGAACTATGGCTACACCTTC.

This clone was detected only a few times. This sequence joins TRBV25-1 and TRBJ1-5, with TRBD1 matching over 8 bases. V shed 0 bases, J shed 5 bases, and the junction held 9 bases outside the gene matches. Germline CDR1 and CDR2: MGHDK and SYGVNS. This CDR3 contains 17 residues. The CDR3 sequence: CASSEYKRQGRDQPQHF. CDR3 sequence (DNA): TGTGCCAGCAGTGAATATAAGAGACAGGGGAGGGATCAGCCCCAGCATTTT.

A few counts support this clone. V usage is TRBV7-8 and J usage is TRBJ2-7; the D is unclear. Deletions cut 2 bases from V and 3 bases from J, with 11 bases between. CDR3 size: 14 residues. Germline CDR1 is SGHVS and CDR2 is FQNEAQ. CDR3 DNA sequence: TGTGCCAGCAGCTTATCAGACATCTACTACGAGCAGTACTTC. Its protein product is CASSLSDIYYEQYF.

This clone has only one observation. J is TRBJ1-1 and V is TRBV5-1; 12 nucleotides match TRBD1. The germline V gene has CDR1 SGHRS and CDR2 YFSETQ. The V segment lost 5 bases and the J segment 1 base; nucleotides outside the gene matches: 6. This CDR3 has 16 residues. CDR3 amino acids: CASRGQGAVGNTEAFF. In DNA, the CDR3 is TGCGCCAGCAGGGGACAGGGGGCCGTAGGGAACACTGAAGCTTTCTTT.

This clone was counted only a few times. This CDR3 is CASDRANYGYTF. The CDR3 DNA reads as TGTGCCAGTGACAGGGCTAACTATGGCTACACCTTC. This chain connects TRBV28 to TRBJ1-2; TRBD1 agrees at 7 bases. CDR1 is MDHEN and CDR2 is SYDVKM in the germline V gene. This CDR3 contains 12 residues. Losses at the gene ends were 9 bases for V and 0 bases for J; bases not matched to a gene: 1.